These T cell receptor beta chains were read from a single sample in a study of shared clonotypes between healthy human individuals. Profiling relied on immunoSEQ multiplex PCR, and the TCRdb table lists in-frame clones only, not all of them. The top ten clones hold more than 10% of a sample with more than 400,000 clones, approximately 82% of them seen once. The specimen sequenced was PBMCs. Receptors were obtained from a woman in her forties in good health. Some clones in this sample may be carry-over from other donors' samples. Each CDR3 is given with its conserved first and last residue.

TRBV7-2,TRBJ2-7,CASSSGTSGRASSYEQYF
TRBV2,TRBJ2-5,CASSGRTSGSQETQYF
TRBV5-1,TRBJ2-2,CASSVNSNTGELFF
TRBV28,TRBJ2-7,CASSRLAGDEQYF
TRBV27,TRBJ1-1,CASSLSGLNTEAFF
TRBV5-6,TRBJ2-3,CASSSGLAGGSDTQYF
TRBV5-1,TRBJ2-1,CASQRPGLAGANEQFF
TRBV18,TRBJ2-7,CASSPPGQGYEQYF
TRBV28,TRBJ2-1,CASSPHPGQGTYNEQFF
TRBV6-5,TRBJ2-2,CASSYSRKTGELFF
TRBV30,TRBJ2-3,CAWSAWTGITQYF
TRBV4-2,TRBJ2-7,CASSQDADVSYEQYF
TRBV19,TRBJ1-1,CASSSGHKNTEAFF